A single sample is the source of the 2 T cell receptor beta chains below, sequenced in a study of shared clonotypes between healthy human individuals. Using immunoSEQ multiplex PCR, the repertoire was profiled, and TCRdb retains in-frame clones only, with some absent. In the table there are a few million clones, about 94% of which are singletons. Sequencing was performed on naive CD4+ T cells sorted from blood. Subset: CD45RA+ positively selected. The receptors were sampled from a young man in good health.

As concerns this clone: This same CDR3 is encoded by further DNA sequences in the sample. The gene calls are TRBV19 and TRBJ1-4, with a weak D call TRBD1 (5 bases). The CDR3 extends over 13 amino acids. CDR1 LNHDA and CDR2 SQIVND come from the germline V gene (reference sequence). Trimming removed 3 bases at V and 7 bases at J, with 9 bases between. In nucleotides, the CDR3 is TGTGCCAGTAGTATGAGGGGAGGTGAAAAACTGTTTTTT. It specifies CASSMRGGEKLFF.

V gene TRBV4-1 combines with J gene TRBJ1-2, with D unclear. Looked up from germline, CDR1 is MGHRA and CDR2 is YSYEKL. The CDR3 sequence is 13 residues long. V was shortened by 2 bases and J by 5 bases, with 9 bases between the two germline ends. The chain's CDR3 is CASSQSEGYGYTF. The CDR3 nucleotides are TGCGCCAGCAGCCAATCAGAGGGATATGGCTACACCTTC.